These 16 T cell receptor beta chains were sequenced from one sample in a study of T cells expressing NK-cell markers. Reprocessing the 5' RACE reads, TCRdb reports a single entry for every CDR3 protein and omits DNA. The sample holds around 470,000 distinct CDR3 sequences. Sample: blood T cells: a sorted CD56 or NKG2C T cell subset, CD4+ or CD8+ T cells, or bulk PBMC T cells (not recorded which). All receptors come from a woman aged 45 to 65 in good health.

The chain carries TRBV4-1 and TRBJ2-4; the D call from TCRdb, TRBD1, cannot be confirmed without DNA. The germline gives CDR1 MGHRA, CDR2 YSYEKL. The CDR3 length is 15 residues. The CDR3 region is CASSQDGTAKNIQYF.

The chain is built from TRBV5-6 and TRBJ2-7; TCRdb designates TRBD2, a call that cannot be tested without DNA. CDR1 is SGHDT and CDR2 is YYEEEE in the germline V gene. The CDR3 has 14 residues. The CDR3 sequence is CASSFRTSAGEQYF. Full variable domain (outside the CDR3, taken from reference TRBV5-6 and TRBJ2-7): DAGVTQSPTHLIKTRGQQVTLRCSPKSGHDTVSWYQQALGQGPQFIFQYYEEEERQRGNFPDRFSGHQFPNYSSELNVNALLLGDSALYLCASSFRTSAGEQYFGPGTRLTVT.

The CDR3 loop reads CASSHGTGGTGELFF. The V and J genes are TRBV4-1 and TRBJ2-2; TCRdb returns TRBD1, unconfirmable since there is no DNA. Germline V CDR1 and CDR2: MGHRA, YSYEKL. This CDR3 spans 15 amino acids.

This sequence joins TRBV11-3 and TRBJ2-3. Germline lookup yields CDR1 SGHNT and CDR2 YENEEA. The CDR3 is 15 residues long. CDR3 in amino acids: CASSHGVASTDTQYF.

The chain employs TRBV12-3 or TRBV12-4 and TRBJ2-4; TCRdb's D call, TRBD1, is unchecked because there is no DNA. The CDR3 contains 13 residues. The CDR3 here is CASSPQTQGFQYF.

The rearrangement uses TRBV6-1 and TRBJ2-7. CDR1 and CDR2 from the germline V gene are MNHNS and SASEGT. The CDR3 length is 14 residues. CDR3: CASSEVVSYYEQYF.

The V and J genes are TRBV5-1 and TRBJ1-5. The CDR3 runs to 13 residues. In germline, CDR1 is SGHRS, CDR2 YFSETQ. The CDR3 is CASSFRPDQPQHF. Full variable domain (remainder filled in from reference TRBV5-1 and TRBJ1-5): KAGVTQTPRYLIKTRGQQVTLSCSPISGHRSVSWYQQTPGQGLQFLFEYFSETQRNKGNFPGRFSGRQFSNSRSEMNVSTLELGDSALYLCASSFRPDQPQHFGDGTRLSIL.

CDR3: CASRPNRGHGEQFF. The gene calls are TRBV6-5 and TRBJ2-1; TCRdb's assignment of TRBD1 cannot be checked, as there is no DNA. Germline V gives CDR1 MNHEY, CDR2 SVGAGI. CDR3 size: 14 residues.

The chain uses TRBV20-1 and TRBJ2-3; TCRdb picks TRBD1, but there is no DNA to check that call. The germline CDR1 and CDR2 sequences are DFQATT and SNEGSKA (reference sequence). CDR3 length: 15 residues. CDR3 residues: CSAPGNFLGTDTQYF.

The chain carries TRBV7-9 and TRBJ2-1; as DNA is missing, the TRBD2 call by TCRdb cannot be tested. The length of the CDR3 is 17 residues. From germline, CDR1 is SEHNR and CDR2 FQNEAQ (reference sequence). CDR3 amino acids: CASSLAQGLAGKNEQFF.

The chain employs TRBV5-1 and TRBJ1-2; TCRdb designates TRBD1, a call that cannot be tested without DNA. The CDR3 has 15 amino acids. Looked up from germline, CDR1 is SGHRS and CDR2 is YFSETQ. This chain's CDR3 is CASSAHRVWCYGYTF.

CDR3 sequence reads: CASSLGTGRDTQYF. The chain combines TRBV5-1 with TRBJ2-3; TCRdb gives TRBD1 as the D gene, but with no DNA this cannot be confirmed. Per the germline V gene, CDR1 is SGHRS and CDR2 is YFSETQ. The CDR3 has 14 amino acids.

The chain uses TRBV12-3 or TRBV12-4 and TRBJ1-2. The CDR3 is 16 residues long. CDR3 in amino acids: CASRYSDPEDDYGYTF.

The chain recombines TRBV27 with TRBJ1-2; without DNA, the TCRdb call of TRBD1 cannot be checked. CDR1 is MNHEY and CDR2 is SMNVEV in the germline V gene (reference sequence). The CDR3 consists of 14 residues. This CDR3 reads CASSPRQGLYGYTF.

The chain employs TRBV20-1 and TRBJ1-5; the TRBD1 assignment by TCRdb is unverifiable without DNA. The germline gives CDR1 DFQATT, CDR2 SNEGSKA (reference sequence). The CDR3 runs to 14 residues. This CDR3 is CSANVGQNNQPQHF.

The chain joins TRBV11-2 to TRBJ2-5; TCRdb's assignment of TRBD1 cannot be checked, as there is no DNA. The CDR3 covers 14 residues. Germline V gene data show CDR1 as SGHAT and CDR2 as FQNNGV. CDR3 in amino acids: CASSPTGPPETQYF.